The 11 T cell receptor beta chains presented below share a single source sample, sequenced in a study of blood T cell repertoires in COVID-19. Profiling relied on immunoSEQ multiplex PCR, and the TCRdb table lists in-frame clones only, not all of them. The sample lists under 45,000 clones; approximately 90% were seen once. Sequenced material: peripheral blood. The receptors come from a man between 60 and 70 years old with active or convalescent COVID-19.

The rearrangement links TRBV24-1 to TRBJ1-2, with 10 nucleotides matching TRBD1. V lost 3 bases to trimming and J lost 4 bases; unmatched junction nucleotides: 4. The CDR3 has 15 residues. Germline-derived CDR1 and CDR2 are KGHDR and SFDVKD. The CDR3 here is CATSDTRTGGYGYTF. Here the CDR3 DNA reads TGTGCCACCAGTGATACCCGGACAGGGGGCTATGGCTACACCTTC.

This chain connects TRBV19 to TRBJ1-5; 10 nucleotides agree with TRBD1. CDR1 LNHDA and CDR2 SQIVND come from the germline V gene (reference sequence). The trim removed 6 bases at V and 7 bases at J, leaving 3 bases unmatched. CDR3 length equals 13 residues. CDR3 coding DNA: TGTGCCAGTAGCCAGACAGGGGGCCAGCCCCAGCATTTT. Amino acids: CASSQTGGQPQHF.

This rearrangement joins TRBV28 to TRBJ1-3; D gene unclear. Germline V gene lookup returns CDR1 MDHEN and CDR2 SYDVKM. The germline V and J ends were trimmed by 5 bases and 1 base, with 3 bases remaining between them. CDR3 size: 12 residues. CDR3 protein: CASSPSGNTIYF. CDR3 coding DNA: TGTGCCAGCAGTCCTTCTGGAAACACCATATATTTT. Full variable domain (outside the CDR3, taken from reference TRBV28 and TRBJ1-3): DVKVTQSSRYLVKRTGEKVFLECVQDMDHENMFWYRQDPGLGLRLIYFSYDVKMKEKGDIPEGYSVSREKKERFSLILESASTNQTSMYLCASSPSGNTIYFGEGSWLTVV.

The chain couples TRBV3-1 (or the pseudogene TRBV3-2) to TRBJ2-3, with 7 bases lining up with TRBD1. The CDR3 length is 15 residues. Germline CDR1 is LGHDT and CDR2 is YNNKEL (reference sequence). J was trimmed by 2 bases and V by 3 bases; bases with no gene match: 5. CDR3 bases: TGTGCCAGCAGCCACCTCGACAGGGCCACAGATACGCAGTATTTT. Translated, it gives CASSHLDRATDTQYF.

The CDR3 reads CASSLGLTPGLAFNEQFF. Written as DNA, the CDR3 is TGTGCCAGCAGCTTAGGGTTGACCCCGGGACTAGCATTCAATGAGCAGTTCTTC. The gene calls are TRBV7-9 and TRBJ2-1; TRBD2 matches at 9 bases. There are 18 residues in the CDR3. The V gene end was trimmed by 1 base and the J gene end by 6 bases; junction bases not matched to a gene: 13. CDR1 is SEHNR and CDR2 is FQNEAQ in the germline V gene (reference sequence).

The chain has TRBV7-9 and TRBJ1-2; 9 bases map to TRBD1. The CDR3 runs to 14 residues. Germline CDR1 is SEHNR and CDR2 is FQNEAQ (reference sequence). The V gene end was trimmed by 5 bases and the J gene end by 4 bases; junction bases not matched to a gene: 5. CDR3 in DNA: TGTGCCAGCAGCCCAGGGACAGGGTCCTATGGCTACACCTTC. Encoded protein: CASSPGTGSYGYTF.

The CDR3 DNA is TGTGCCAGCAGCCCCCAGGCAACGGGCAATCAGCCCCAGCATTTT. Residues: CASSPQATGNQPQHF. The rearrangement links TRBV7-8 to TRBJ1-5; D ambiguous. This CDR3 is 15 amino acids long. Deletions cut 5 bases from V and 2 bases from J, with 13 bases between. Germline CDR1 SGHVS, CDR2 FQNEAQ.

J is TRBJ2-7 and V is TRBV7-2, with 11 bases lining up with TRBD2. The CDR3 extends over 15 amino acids. V shed 5 bases and J 1 base; nucleotides not matched to a gene: 4. CDR1 SGHTA and CDR2 FQGNSA come from the germline V gene. The CDR3 here is CASSQGTSGSYEQYF. The CDR3 bases are TGTGCCAGCAGCCAAGGGACTAGCGGTTCCTACGAGCAGTACTTC.

This clone was seen a single time. The chain recombines TRBV5-1 with TRBJ2-3; 10 bases are shared with TRBD1. This CDR3 is built from 16 residues. Unmatched junction bases numbered 6, after V lost 0 bases and J lost 5 bases. CDR1 is SGHRS, CDR2 YFSETQ, per germline. In nucleotides, the CDR3 is TGCGCCAGCAGCTTGGTGGGGACAGGGGACGAAGATACGCAGTATTTT. It specifies CASSLVGTGDEDTQYF. The variable domain in full, completed from reference TRBV5-1 and TRBJ2-3, reads KAGVTQTPRYLIKTRGQQVTLSCSPISGHRSVSWYQQTPGQGLQFLFEYFSETQRNKGNFPGRFSGRQFSNSRSEMNVSTLELGDSALYLCASSLVGTGDEDTQYFGPGTRLTVL.

This sequence joins TRBV7-2 and TRBJ1-2; D perhaps matches TRBD1 (6 bases). The germline CDR1 and CDR2 sequences are SGHTA and FQGNSA. The CDR3 length is 16 residues. V was shortened by 4 bases and J by 4 bases, with 19 bases between the two germline ends. The CDR3 DNA reads TGTGCCAGCAGCTACACCGGGACACCCTTTAGCTATGGCTACACCTTC. It yields the protein CASSYTGTPFSYGYTF.

About this clone: Additional DNA sequences in this sample encode the identical CDR3. The V call is TRBV30, the J call TRBJ2-7; D uncertain. Trimming took off 5 bases at V and 10 bases at J, with 15 bases between the two ends. The CDR3 runs 11 residues. Germline CDR1 and CDR2: GTSNPN and SVGIG (reference sequence). In DNA, the CDR3 is TGTGCCTGGCTTACTGCTTTCGAACAGTACTTC. It encodes CAWLTAFEQYF.